Following are 17 T cell receptor beta chains from one sample sequenced in a study of blood T cell repertoires in COVID-19. TCRdb's table, derived via immunoSEQ multiplex PCR, lists solely in-frame clones and lacks some. The sample has more than 200,000 clones; 80% to 95% are singletons. The sequencing sample was made of PBMCs or T cells enriched from blood (not recorded which). The receptors were gathered from a woman between 18 and 29 years old who had recovered from COVID-19.

The chain recombines TRBV9 with TRBJ1-4; D perhaps matches TRBD1 (6 bases). Germline loops: CDR1 SGDLS, CDR2 YYNGEE. This CDR3 contains 15 residues. The ends were cut back, 2 bases at V and 6 bases at J, with 14 bases in the middle. The CDR3 region is CASSVGQMSDEKLFF. CDR3 nucleotide sequence: TGTGCCAGCAGCGTCGGACAGATGAGCGATGAAAAACTGTTTTTT.

The chain links TRBV28 to TRBJ1-1, with 10 bases lining up with TRBD1. V was pared by 7 bases and J by 5 bases, with 7 bases of the junction left unmatched. Germline assignment: CDR1 MDHEN and CDR2 SYDVKM. The CDR3 length is 14 residues. CDR3 sequence (DNA): TGTGCCAGCAAGACAGGGGGCATTGGGACTGAAGCTTTCTTT. It encodes CASKTGGIGTEAFF.

This clone is a singleton in its sample. The chain carries TRBV9 and TRBJ1-1; maybe TRBD1 (6 bases). This CDR3 region has 12 residues. CDR1 SGDLS and CDR2 YYNGEE come from the germline V gene. Trimming removed 0 bases from V and 6 bases from J, with 6 bases in between. CDR3 sequence reads: CASSVEGAEAFF. The CDR3 DNA is TGTGCCAGCAGCGTAGAGGGGGCTGAAGCTTTCTTT.

V and J are TRBV6-5 and TRBJ1-4; 7 nucleotides match TRBD1. The CDR3 loop spans 13 amino acids. Germline CDR1 MNHEY, CDR2 SVGAGI. V was clipped by 4 bases and J by 8 bases; unmatched bases: 4. The CDR3: CASSSGGVEKLFF. The CDR3 DNA sequence: TGTGCCAGCAGTTCAGGGGGAGTGGAAAAACTGTTTTTT.

The chain employs TRBV21-1 and TRBJ2-1; the table's D gene call, TRBD2, was not cross checked with the DNA. TRBV21-1 is classified as a pseudogene. The CDR3 has 17 amino acids. CDR3 protein: CASSHKSGTSGNHEQFF. DNA for the CDR3: TGTGCCAGCAGCCACAAGTCAGGGACTAGCGGGAATCATGAGCAGTTCTTC.

This rearrangement joins TRBV6-2 or TRBV6-3 to TRBJ2-7; TRBD2 aligns across 10 bases. V trimming: 2 bases; J trimming: 3 bases; junction bases outside the gene matches: 4. The CDR3 is 15 amino acids. CDR1 and CDR2 from the germline V gene are MNHEY and SVGEGT. The CDR3 DNA sequence: TGTGCCAGCAGTTACGAGGTAGCGGGAGGCTACGAGCAGTACTTC. Residues: CASSYEVAGGYEQYF.

The chain recombines TRBV18 with TRBJ1-1; maybe TRBD1 (5 bases). With 3 bases removed from V and 4 bases from J, the gap between germline ends came to 12 bases. CDR3 length: 14 residues. Germline CDR1 KGHSH, CDR2 LQKENI. The CDR3 nucleotides read TGTGCCAGCTCACCCACCCTTGGGGCCACTGAAGCTTTCTTT. Protein product: CASSPTLGATEAFF.

The genes are TRBV4-3 and TRBJ1-6; TRBD1 might be the D (5 bases). The CDR3 length is 16 residues. From germline, CDR1 is LGHNA and CDR2 YSLEER. The ends were cut back, 0 bases at V and 6 bases at J, with 12 bases in the middle. The CDR3 spells CASSQETTGANSPLHF. CDR3 bases: TGCGCCAGCAGCCAAGAAACAACAGGAGCTAATTCACCCCTCCACTTT.

Only one count was recorded for this clone. The rearrangement joins TRBV23-1 to TRBJ1-4; tentative D call: TRBD1 (6 bases). TRBV23-1 is treated as an ORF (open reading frame) with a function not yet certain. Trimming shortened V by 7 bases and J by 7 bases, and 16 bases separated the two germline ends. The CDR3 loop spans 14 amino acids. The CDR3 DNA sequence: TGCGCCAGCAAGGGGGGGAGGGTGAGTGAAAAACTGTTTTTT. Translated, it gives CASKGGRVSEKLFF.

This chain connects TRBV2 to TRBJ2-7, with 7 bases aligning to TRBD1. In germline, CDR1 is SNHLY, CDR2 FYNNEI. J gave up 4 bases and V 1 base, and 4 bases lay outside the gene matches. The CDR3 is 14 residues long. The CDR3 sequence is CASSEVRGQYEQYF. Here the CDR3 DNA reads TGTGCCAGCAGTGAAGTAAGGGGGCAATACGAGCAGTACTTC.

The chain recombines TRBV10-3 with TRBJ1-2; TRBD1 matches 8 bases. The CDR3 contains 15 residues. The V gene's germline CDR1 is ENHRY and CDR2 SYGVKD. V shed 5 bases, J shed 4 bases, and the junction held 9 bases outside the gene matches. CDR3 nucleotide sequence: TGTGCCATCAGTTCCCTGGACAGGGTCGGCTATGGCTACACCTTC. Translation: CAISSLDRVGYGYTF.

The rearrangement links TRBV4-1 to TRBJ2-4; D is perhaps TRBD2 (6 bases). Per germline, CDR1 MGHRA and CDR2 YSYEKL. V was clipped by 4 bases and J by 3 bases, with 16 bases between them. The CDR3 totals 16 residues. CDR3: CASSPGGGFIKNIQYF. CDR3 sequence (DNA): TGCGCCAGCAGCCCCGGAGGAGGGTTTATCAAAAACATTCAGTACTTC.

The V gene is TRBV5-1, the J gene TRBJ1-2; TRBD1 matches 7 bases. This CDR3 has 13 residues. Looked up from germline, CDR1 is SGHRS and CDR2 is YFSETQ. The J segment lost 3 bases and the V segment lost 4 bases, leaving 3 bases of the junction unmatched. In nucleotides, the CDR3 is TGCGCCAGCAGCCGGGACAGTGACTATGGCTACACCTTC. Its translation is CASSRDSDYGYTF.

The chain links TRBV4-2 to TRBJ2-2; TRBD2 matches 7 bases. The CDR3 has 21 residues. V lost 4 bases to trimming and J lost 5 bases; unmatched junction nucleotides: 25. Germline assignment: CDR1 LGHNA and CDR2 YNFKEQ. The CDR3 loop reads CASSRGFSSGFSTIGTGELFF. CDR3 coding DNA: TGTGCCAGCAGCCGAGGGTTTTCTAGCGGCTTTTCGACCATTGGGACCGGGGAGCTGTTTTTT.

This clone was counted once. The rearrangement links TRBV19 to TRBJ1-5, with no clear D. Germline V gene lookup returns CDR1 LNHDA and CDR2 SQIVND (reference sequence). Trimming pared 1 base from V and 6 bases from J, leaving 10 bases between. This CDR3 spans 14 amino acids. The CDR3 sequence: CASSIGPGIQPQHF. CDR3 DNA sequence: TGTGCCAGTAGTATAGGCCCCGGGATTCAGCCCCAGCATTTT.

This sequence joins TRBV9 and TRBJ2-7; 9 nucleotides agree with TRBD1. V was pared by 3 bases and J by 4 bases, with 11 bases of the junction left unmatched. This CDR3 comprises 16 residues. Germline CDR1 is SGDLS and CDR2 is YYNGEE. The CDR3 bases are TGTGCCAGCAGCGCTTCTGAGGGGACAGGGATGTACGAGCAGTACTTC. This gives the protein CASSASEGTGMYEQYF.

The chain uses TRBV7-9 and TRBJ1-2; no firm D call. This CDR3 has 12 residues. CDR1 is SEHNR, CDR2 FQNEAQ, per germline (reference sequence). V gave up 10 bases and J gave up 14 bases, with 23 bases separating them. CDR3 amino acids: CATASLFFWATF. The DNA for the CDR3 is TGTGCCACCGCCTCTCTTTTTTTTTGGGCAACCTTC.